Below, one T cell receptor beta chain is given with its context. Amplification of TCR beta CDR3 regions was performed using RNA transcripts as template. Primed by the HTBI set, a first-round RT-PCR was run on the TCR CDR3. One entry per CDR3 protein results from TCRdb running MiXCR on the multiplex PCR reads. Of 350,000 to 400,000 distinct CDR3 sequences listed, roughly 18% are singletons. The trim removed 1 base at V and 3 bases at J, leaving 11 bases unmatched. The CDR3 has 16 residues. Germline CDR1 and CDR2: DFQATT and SNEGSKA (reference sequence). This entry is derived from a study of T cells in Graves' hyperthyroidism and ophthalmopathy.

The TCR was taken from a man aged 18 to 30 with Graves' ophthalmopathy. The sequenced sample consisted of blood. V and J are TRBV20-1 and TRBJ2-7; the match to TRBD2 covers 8 bases. Written as DNA, the CDR3 is TGCAGTGCTAGAGTCGGGGCGGGGGGCCTCTTCTACGAGCAGTACTTC. This sequence encodes CSARVGAGGLFYEQYF.